This is a list of T cell receptor beta chains from one sample in a study of OX40 agonist ivuxolimab in advanced cancers. This table comes from immunoSEQ multiplex PCR, and its TCRdb copy is limited to in-frame clones, with some not included. The repertoire holds 100,000 or so clones, with around 87% as singletons. The sample was CD4+ or CD8+ T cells sorted from blood, taken in a trial of the OX40 agonist ivuxolimab. The receptors were sampled from an adult with an advanced solid tumor such as melanoma, head and neck, liver or kidney cancer. CDR3s include the opening cysteine and the closing phenylalanine or tryptophan. A D gene is named only where the DNA matches it firmly. Clone size is stated in some rows and not others, as once, few, many or a class when expanded.

V gene: TRBV11-2
clone size: -
J gene: TRBJ2-7
D gene: -
CDR3 length: 14
CDR3 protein: CASSLVDPGYEQYF
CDR3 DNA: TGTGCCAGCAGCTTAGTGGATCCAGGCTACGAGCAGTACTTC

V gene: TRBV7-2
clone size: -
J gene: TRBJ2-3
D gene: -
CDR3 length: 14
CDR3 protein: CASSLDRVTDTQYF
CDR3 DNA: TGTGCCAGCAGCTTAGACCGGGTCACAGATACGCAGTATTTT

V gene: TRBV2
clone size: -
J gene: TRBJ1-5
D gene: -
CDR3 length: 16
CDR3 protein: CASRSGQGSPNQPQHF
CDR3 DNA: TGTGCCAGCAGGTCGGGGCAGGGGAGTCCCAATCAGCCCCAGCATTTT

V gene: TRBV11-3
clone size: -
J gene: TRBJ2-1
D gene: -
CDR3 length: 15
CDR3 protein: CASSQTGAGVREQFF
CDR3 DNA: TGTGCCAGCAGCCAGACAGGGGCGGGGGTACGGGAGCAGTTCTTC

V gene: TRBV19
clone size: few
J gene: TRBJ1-5
D gene: -
CDR3 length: 15
CDR3 protein: CASTPASNSNQPQHF
CDR3 DNA: TGTGCCAGTACTCCAGCAAGTAATAGCAATCAGCCCCAGCATTTT

V gene: TRBV5-6
clone size: -
J gene: TRBJ2-1
D gene: -
CDR3 length: 15
CDR3 protein: CASSLYTGLDNEQFF
CDR3 DNA: TGTGCCAGCAGCTTATATACCGGGTTGGACAATGAGCAGTTCTTC

V gene: TRBV19
clone size: -
J gene: TRBJ1-2
D gene: -
CDR3 length: 15
CDR3 protein: CASSIYPVQAGGYTF
CDR3 DNA: TGTGCCAGTAGTATATACCCCGTCCAGGCGGGTGGCTACACCTTC

V gene: TRBV28
clone size: -
J gene: TRBJ1-6
D gene: -
CDR3 length: 12
CDR3 protein: CASQGPNSPLHF
CDR3 DNA: TGTGCCAGCCAAGGGCCTAATTCACCCCTCCACTTT

V gene: TRBV2
clone size: -
J gene: TRBJ2-7
D gene: TRBD2
CDR3 length: 15
CDR3 protein: CASSDLSGGRYEQYF
CDR3 DNA: TGTGCCAGCAGTGATTTAAGCGGGGGACGCTACGAGCAGTACTTC

V gene: TRBV11-2
clone size: -
J gene: TRBJ2-1
D gene: -
CDR3 length: 16
CDR3 protein: CASSPDLGSTYNEQFF
CDR3 DNA: TGTGCCAGCAGCCCGGACCTCGGTAGCACCTACAATGAGCAGTTCTTC

V gene: TRBV4-1
clone size: -
J gene: TRBJ2-5
D gene: -
CDR3 length: 13
CDR3 protein: CASSHRGNYGQYF
CDR3 DNA: TGCGCCAGCAGCCATCGGGGGAATTACGGGCAGTACTTC

V gene: TRBV4-1
clone size: -
J gene: TRBJ2-1
D gene: TRBD2
CDR3 length: 13
CDR3 protein: CASRAGGWDEQFF
CDR3 DNA: TGCGCCAGCAGAGCGGGGGGGTGGGATGAGCAGTTCTTC

V gene: TRBV6-6
clone size: -
J gene: TRBJ2-3
D gene: -
CDR3 length: 11
CDR3 protein: CASALGGTQYF
CDR3 DNA: TGTGCCAGCGCCCTCGGTGGGACGCAGTATTTT

V gene: TRBV7-4
clone size: -
J gene: TRBJ1-5
D gene: TRBD1
CDR3 length: 15
CDR3 protein: CAESRQGAANQPQHF
CDR3 DNA: TGTGCCGAAAGTCGCCAGGGGGCGGCCAATCAGCCCCAGCATTTT

V gene: TRBV5-5
clone size: -
J gene: TRBJ1-1
D gene: -
CDR3 length: 15
CDR3 protein: CASSLVGVQNTEAFF
CDR3 DNA: TGTGCCAGCAGCTTGGTGGGGGTTCAGAACACTGAAGCTTTCTTT

V gene: TRBV18
clone size: -
J gene: TRBJ2-7
D gene: -
CDR3 length: 15
CDR3 protein: CASSPPLTAAYEQYF
CDR3 DNA: TGTGCCAGCTCACCACCGCTGACTGCAGCCTACGAGCAGTACTTC

V gene: TRBV5-4
clone size: -
J gene: TRBJ2-7
D gene: TRBD1
CDR3 length: 15
CDR3 protein: CASSSLSFGQGEQYF
CDR3 DNA: TGTGCCAGCAGCTCTCTTAGCTTTGGACAGGGTGAGCAGTACTTC

V gene: TRBV6-5
clone size: once
J gene: TRBJ1-1
D gene: -
CDR3 length: 14
CDR3 protein: CASRKGQTNTEAFF
CDR3 DNA: TGTGCCAGCAGGAAAGGACAGACGAACACTGAAGCTTTCTTT

V gene: TRBV27
clone size: few
J gene: TRBJ2-5
D gene: TRBD1
CDR3 length: 17
CDR3 protein: CASSSNPLQGAPETQYF
CDR3 DNA: TGTGCCAGCAGTTCAAATCCCCTACAGGGGGCGCCGGAGACCCAGTACTTC

V gene: TRBV4-1
clone size: -
J gene: TRBJ2-2
D gene: TRBD2
CDR3 length: 14
CDR3 protein: CASSGGLVPGELFF
CDR3 DNA: TGCGCCAGCAGCGGGGGACTAGTACCCGGGGAGCTGTTTTTT

V gene: TRBV15
clone size: -
J gene: TRBJ2-7
D gene: -
CDR3 length: 14
CDR3 protein: CATSKRTEHYEQYF
CDR3 DNA: TGTGCCACCAGCAAAAGGACGGAACACTACGAGCAGTACTTC

V gene: TRBV5-4
clone size: -
J gene: TRBJ1-6
D gene: -
CDR3 length: 16
CDR3 protein: CASSPGPRVLNSPLHF
CDR3 DNA: TGTGCCAGCAGCCCTGGGCCTAGGGTCCTTAATTCACCCCTCCACTTT